Shown below are 21 T cell receptor beta chains from a single sample sequenced in a study of kidney transplant recipient with SARS-CoV-2 infection. TCRdb reprocessed the reads with MiXCR, giving one entry per CDR3 protein. The sample consists of approximately 250,000 distinct CDR3 sequences, more than 25% of them appearing once. The sequenced sample was a blood sample, obtained at baseline and around day 120 from a kidney transplant recipient. These receptors all come from a male patient between 25 and 40 years old who had COVID-19 and was a kidney transplant recipient. Among the T cells, some may be from the graft donor.

This clonotype occurred many times. The chain recombines TRBV10-2 with TRBJ1-1, with a possible D match to TRBD1 (6 bases). The germline V gene has CDR1 WSHSY and CDR2 SAAADI. The V end lost 5 bases, the J end lost 0 bases, and 10 bases lay between the germline ends. The CDR3 covers 14 residues. The CDR3 coding sequence is TGCGCCAGCAGTCAGGACAGCCTGAACACTGAAGCTTTCTTT. This codes for CASSQDSLNTEAFF.

This clonotype was picked up many times. The J gene is TRBJ2-7, the V gene TRBV7-6; 14 nucleotides agree with TRBD2. The CDR3 runs 16 residues. Germline trimming cut 5 bases from V and 7 bases from J; bases unmatched to any gene: 10. Germline CDR1 and CDR2: SGHVS and FNYEAQ. The CDR3 reads CASSLETGLAGEEQYF. CDR3 in DNA: TGTGCCAGCAGCCTAGAAACGGGACTAGCGGGAGAGGAGCAGTACTTC.

This chain links TRBV6-5 with TRBJ2-1; TRBD2 might be the D (6 bases). The germline V gene has CDR1 MNHEY and CDR2 SVGAGI. The CDR3 length is 17 residues. V lost 7 bases and J lost 5, with 24 bases in between. This chain's CDR3 is CASIVDRRLGPNNEQFF. The CDR3 DNA follows: TGTGCCAGCATAGTCGACCGTAGACTAGGGCCCAACAATGAGCAGTTCTTC.

This clonotype turned up a few times. The chain joins TRBV11-3 to TRBJ2-3; possibly TRBD2 for D (6 bases). Germline V gene data show CDR1 as SGHNT and CDR2 as YENEEA. This CDR3 region has 14 residues. Trimming removed 4 bases at V and 2 bases at J, with 10 bases between. The CDR3, as DNA: TGTGCCAGCAGCTGGGGAGGAAACACAGATACGCAGTATTTT. Translated, it gives CASSWGGNTDTQYF.

There are many counts of this clonotype. The rearrangement uses TRBV19 and TRBJ1-2; D call uncertain. This CDR3 comprises 17 residues. Germline-derived CDR1 and CDR2 are LNHDA and SQIVND (reference sequence). V shed 5 bases and J shed 4 bases, with 23 bases lying between them. CDR3 residues: CASSDVVTNRKTYGYTF. Here the CDR3 DNA reads TGTGCCAGTAGTGACGTAGTGACAAATCGAAAGACCTATGGCTACACCTTC.

At least ten counts were recorded for this clonotype. V and J are TRBV6-4 and TRBJ1-4, with TRBD1 matching 7 bases. There are 18 residues in the CDR3. The V and J ends lost 6 bases and 13 bases, in that order; junction bases with no gene match: 26. Germline V gene data show CDR1 as MRHNA and CDR2 as SNTAGT. In DNA, the CDR3 is TGTGCCAGCAGGAACCGGGACAGAGCCGTACCGGCCGGGGGACGACTGTTTTTT. Encoded protein: CASRNRDRAVPAGGRLFF.

In this sample, this clonotype turned up many times. The genes are TRBV30 and TRBJ1-2; D is ambiguous. Germline values: CDR1 GTSNPN, CDR2 SVGIG (reference sequence). V lost 5 bases and J 4 bases, leaving 23 bases between the germline ends. The CDR3 loop spans 16 amino acids. The CDR3 region is CAWARKRYRKTYGYTF. The CDR3 DNA is TGTGCCTGGGCGAGGAAGCGTTATAGAAAGACCTATGGCTACACCTTC.

This clonotype was detected ten times or more. This sequence joins TRBV4-2 and TRBJ1-1, with D unclear. In germline, CDR1 is LGHNA, CDR2 YNFKEQ. The CDR3 is made up of 16 amino acids. V was pared by 0 bases and J by 2 bases, with 13 bases between. The CDR3: CASSQDRLGGNTEAFF. In nucleotides, the CDR3 is TGTGCCAGCAGCCAAGATCGACTGGGAGGTAACACTGAAGCTTTCTTT.

A note on this clonotype: A clone one base away is much larger, so this may be a read error. The chain recombines TRBV6-5 with TRBJ1-2, with no clear D. The CDR3 length is 17 residues. CDR1 and CDR2 (germline): MNHEY, SVGAGI. The CDR3 protein is CASSHRFSMRKTYGYAF. CDR3 coding DNA: TGTGCCAGCAGTCATAGGTTCTCTATGCGAAAGACCTATGGCTACGCCTTC.

This clonotype was detected many times. This chain joins TRBV7-9 and TRBJ2-2, with D hard to call. The CDR3 sequence is 13 residues long. CDR1 is SEHNR and CDR2 is FQNEAQ in the germline V gene (reference sequence). Trimming pared 4 bases from V and 7 bases from J, leaving 10 bases between. This chain's CDR3 is CASSSAINGELFF. The DNA for the CDR3 is TGTGCCAGCAGCTCAGCTATAAACGGGGAGCTGTTTTTT.

This clonotype was counted at least ten times. The limits of the CDR3 on the DNA are not certain, so only TCRdb's listed CDR3 is given. The chain links TRBV7-5 to TRBJ1-2. TRBV7-5 is recorded as a pseudogene. A total of 19 residues make up the CDR3, ends included. Here the CDR3 reads CISVPETFFEVGKTYGYTF.

This clonotype has a count of ten or more. The rearrangement joins TRBV7-2 to TRBJ1-4; D is uncertain. V lost 1 base and J 5 bases, leaving 11 bases between the germline ends. Germline V gene sequence: CDR1 SGHTA, CDR2 FQGNSA. CDR3 size: 15 residues. In nucleotides, the CDR3 is TGTGCCAGCAGCTTAGATTCCAGTGAGAATGAAAAACTGTTTTTT. This translates into CASSLDSSENEKLFF.

This clonotype was seen only a few times. V gene TRBV20-1 combines with J gene TRBJ2-1; 10 bases match TRBD2. The J segment lost 6 bases and the V segment lost 6 bases, leaving 5 bases of the junction unmatched. The CDR3 length is 13 residues. The germline CDR1 and CDR2 sequences are DFQATT and SNEGSKA (reference sequence). This CDR3 is CSAGTSGTNEQFF. The CDR3 DNA follows: TGCAGTGCGGGTACTAGCGGGACCAATGAGCAGTTCTTC.

This clonotype was observed a few times. This sequence joins TRBV3-1 and TRBJ1-2, with no clear D. V was pared by 4 bases and J by 4 bases, with 22 bases between. Per germline, CDR1 LGHDT and CDR2 YNNKEL (reference sequence). The CDR3 extends over 17 amino acids. CDR3 in amino acids: CASSLAHTLRKTYGYTF. The CDR3 DNA sequence: TGTGCCAGCAGCCTGGCCCACACCCTTCGAAAGACCTATGGCTACACCTTC.

Remarks on this clonotype: This may stem from a read error, because a much larger clone lies one nucleotide away. This chain links TRBV7-9 with TRBJ2-2, with 11 bases that match TRBD2. Germline values: CDR1 SEHNR, CDR2 FQNEAQ (reference sequence). The V segment lost 8 bases and the J segment 1 base; nucleotides outside the gene matches: 6. The CDR3 runs 16 residues. The CDR3: CASGPLAGGNTGELFF. The DNA of the CDR3 is TGTGCCAGCGGCCCCCTAGCGGGAGGGAACACCGGGGAGCTGTTTTTT.

This clonotype was observed a handful of times. The J gene is TRBJ2-7, the V gene TRBV27, with D possibly TRBD1 on 6 matching bases. The CDR3 is 15 amino acids. Trimming left V 6 bases short and J 0 bases short, with 15 bases between. Germline V CDR1 and CDR2: MNHEY, SMNVEV (reference sequence). CDR3 DNA sequence: TGTGCCAGCAGCCGGCTTCAGGGGAACTCCTACGAGCAGTACTTC. It translates to CASSRLQGNSYEQYF.

This clonotype was recorded at least ten times. The chain recombines TRBV19 with TRBJ2-7; 7 positions match TRBD2. In germline, CDR1 is LNHDA, CDR2 SQIVND (reference sequence). This CDR3 has 15 amino acids. The J segment lost 3 bases and the V segment lost 6 bases, leaving 11 bases of the junction unmatched. CDR3 coding DNA: TGTGCCAGTAGCTCGGGGGGTGCCTGGGGCTACGAGCAGTACTTC. Its translation is CASSSGGAWGYEQYF.

The rearrangement uses TRBV7-3 and TRBJ1-2; D uncertain. The CDR3 has 17 residues. The germline gives CDR1 SGHTA, CDR2 FQGTGA. Trimming took 5 bases from V and 4 from J, leaving 23 bases between them. The CDR3 DNA follows: TGTGCCAGCAGCGCACTCGAAGACGCTTGCAAGACCTATGGCTACACCTTC. The encoded protein is CASSALEDACKTYGYTF.

This clonotype was detected many times. The chain is built from TRBV11-1 and TRBJ1-2; D ambiguous. Looked up from germline, CDR1 is SGHAT and CDR2 is FQDESV (reference sequence). Trimming removed 5 bases from V and 4 bases from J, with 23 bases in between. The length of the CDR3 is 17 residues. The CDR3 loop is CASSRWCKAGKTYGYTF. CDR3 DNA: TGTGCCAGCAGCCGTTGGTGTAAGGCTGGAAAGACCTATGGCTACACCTTC.

This clonotype was picked up many times. The chain couples TRBV5-5 to TRBJ1-2; D ambiguous. Trimming shortened V by 5 bases and J by 4 bases, and 21 bases separated the two germline ends. The CDR3 runs 16 residues. Germline V gene data show CDR1 as SGHKS and CDR2 as YYEKEE (reference sequence). The CDR3, as DNA: TGTGCCAGCAGGGAACTTGTCTCGCGAAAGACCTATGGCTACACCTTC. Translated: CASRELVSRKTYGYTF.

This clonotype was counted at least ten times. This chain uses TRBV12-3 or TRBV12-4 with TRBJ2-1, with 7 positions matching TRBD1. The V segment lost 5 bases and the J segment 1 base; nucleotides outside the gene matches: 2. CDR3 size: 14 residues. Here the CDR3 reads CASSPTGSYNEQFF. The CDR3 DNA follows: TGTGCCAGCAGTCCGACAGGGTCCTACAATGAGCAGTTCTTC.